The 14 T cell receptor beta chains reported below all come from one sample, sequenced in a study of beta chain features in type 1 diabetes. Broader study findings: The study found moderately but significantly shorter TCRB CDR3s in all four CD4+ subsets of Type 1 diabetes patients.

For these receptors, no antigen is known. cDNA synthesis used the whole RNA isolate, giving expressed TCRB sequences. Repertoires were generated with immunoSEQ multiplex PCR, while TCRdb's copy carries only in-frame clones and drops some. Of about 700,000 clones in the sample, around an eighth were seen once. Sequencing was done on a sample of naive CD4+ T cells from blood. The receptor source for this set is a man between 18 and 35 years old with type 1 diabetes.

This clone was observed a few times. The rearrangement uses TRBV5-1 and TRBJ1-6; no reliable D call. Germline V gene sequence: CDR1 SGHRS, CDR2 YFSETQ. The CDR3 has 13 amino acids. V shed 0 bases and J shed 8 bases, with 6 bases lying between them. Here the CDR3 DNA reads TGCGCCAGCAGCTTGGCGGAGGATTCACCCCTCCACTTT. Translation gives CASSLAEDSPLHF.

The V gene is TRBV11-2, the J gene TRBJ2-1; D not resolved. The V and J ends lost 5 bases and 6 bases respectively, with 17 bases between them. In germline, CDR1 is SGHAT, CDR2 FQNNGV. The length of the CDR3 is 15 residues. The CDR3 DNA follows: TGTGCCAGCAGCGTACGCAGTGTTTATGGCAATGAGCAGTTCTTC. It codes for CASSVRSVYGNEQFF.

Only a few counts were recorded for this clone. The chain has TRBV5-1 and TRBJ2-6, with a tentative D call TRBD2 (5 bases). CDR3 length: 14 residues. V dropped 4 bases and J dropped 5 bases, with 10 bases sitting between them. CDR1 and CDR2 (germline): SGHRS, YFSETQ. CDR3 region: CASSEPGRANVLTF. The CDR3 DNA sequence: TGCGCCAGCAGCGAACCCGGGAGGGCCAACGTCCTGACTTTC.

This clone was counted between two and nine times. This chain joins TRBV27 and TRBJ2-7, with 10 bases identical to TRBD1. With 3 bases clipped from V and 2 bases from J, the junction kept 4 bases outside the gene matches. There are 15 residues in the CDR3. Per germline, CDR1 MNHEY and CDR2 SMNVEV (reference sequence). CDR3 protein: CASSFGTGAAYEQYF. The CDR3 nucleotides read TGTGCCAGCAGTTTCGGGACAGGGGCGGCCTACGAGCAGTACTTC.

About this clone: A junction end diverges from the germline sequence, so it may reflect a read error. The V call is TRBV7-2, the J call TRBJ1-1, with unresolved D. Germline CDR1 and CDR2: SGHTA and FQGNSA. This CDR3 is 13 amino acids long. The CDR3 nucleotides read TGTGCCAGCAGCATATACCGGAACATTGAAGCTTTCTTT. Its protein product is CASSIYRNIEAFF.

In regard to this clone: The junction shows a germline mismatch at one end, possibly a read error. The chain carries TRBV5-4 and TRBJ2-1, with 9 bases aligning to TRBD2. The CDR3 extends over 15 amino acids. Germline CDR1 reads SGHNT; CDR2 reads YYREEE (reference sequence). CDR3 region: CASSFALAGSRIGIF. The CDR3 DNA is TGTGCCAGCAGCTTCGCGCTAGCGGGGAGTAGGATCGGGATCTTC.

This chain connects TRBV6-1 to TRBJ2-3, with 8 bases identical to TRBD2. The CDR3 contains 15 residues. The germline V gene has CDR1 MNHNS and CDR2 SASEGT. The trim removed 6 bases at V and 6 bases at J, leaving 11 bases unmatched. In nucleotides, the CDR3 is TGTGCCAGCAGCGGCCTTTGGACTAGCCCTGATACGCAGTATTTT. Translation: CASSGLWTSPDTQYF.

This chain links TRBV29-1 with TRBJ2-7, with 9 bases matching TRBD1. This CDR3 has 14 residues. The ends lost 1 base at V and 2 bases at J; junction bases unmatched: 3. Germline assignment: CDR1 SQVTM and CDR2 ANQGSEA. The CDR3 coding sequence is TGCAGCGTTGAAGCCGGGACAGGGACCTACGAGCAGTACTTC. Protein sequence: CSVEAGTGTYEQYF.

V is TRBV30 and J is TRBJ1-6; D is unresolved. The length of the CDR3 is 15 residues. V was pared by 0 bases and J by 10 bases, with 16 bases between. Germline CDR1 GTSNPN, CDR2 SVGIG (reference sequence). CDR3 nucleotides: TGTGCCTGGAGTGTCCAGTCCATAAGGGAATCACCCCTCCACTTT. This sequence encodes CAWSVQSIRESPLHF. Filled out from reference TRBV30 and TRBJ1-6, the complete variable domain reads SQTIHQWPATLVQPVGSPLSLECTVEGTSNPNLYWYRQAAGRGLQLLFYSVGIGQISSEVPQNLSASRPQDRQFILSSKKLLLSDSGFYLCAWSVQSIRESPLHFGNGTRLTVT.

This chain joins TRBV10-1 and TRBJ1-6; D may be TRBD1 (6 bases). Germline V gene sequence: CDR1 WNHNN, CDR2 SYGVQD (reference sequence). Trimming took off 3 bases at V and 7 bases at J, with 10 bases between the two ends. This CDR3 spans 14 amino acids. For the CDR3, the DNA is TGCGCCAGCAGTGAAGGAGACAGGAATTCACCCCTCCACTTT. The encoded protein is CASSEGDRNSPLHF.

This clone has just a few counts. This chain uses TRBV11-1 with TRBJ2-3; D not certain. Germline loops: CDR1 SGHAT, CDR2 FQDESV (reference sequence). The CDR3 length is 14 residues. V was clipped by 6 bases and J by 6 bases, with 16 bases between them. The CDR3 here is CASSLEPSWDTQYF. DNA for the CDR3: TGTGCCAGCAGTCTGGAACCCTCTTGGGATACGCAGTATTTT.

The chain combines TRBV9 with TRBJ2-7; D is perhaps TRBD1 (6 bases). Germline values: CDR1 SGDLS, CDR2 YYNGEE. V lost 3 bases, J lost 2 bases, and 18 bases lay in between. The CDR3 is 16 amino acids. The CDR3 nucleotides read TGTGCCAGCAGCGCTAGTACCGGGACAATCCCCTACGAGCAGTACTTC. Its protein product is CASSASTGTIPYEQYF.

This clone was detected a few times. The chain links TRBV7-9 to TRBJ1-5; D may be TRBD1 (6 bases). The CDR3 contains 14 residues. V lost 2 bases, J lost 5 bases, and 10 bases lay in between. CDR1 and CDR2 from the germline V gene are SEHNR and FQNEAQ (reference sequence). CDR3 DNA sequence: TGTGCCAGCAGCTTAATGACAGGCGATCAGCCCCAGCATTTT. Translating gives CASSLMTGDQPQHF.

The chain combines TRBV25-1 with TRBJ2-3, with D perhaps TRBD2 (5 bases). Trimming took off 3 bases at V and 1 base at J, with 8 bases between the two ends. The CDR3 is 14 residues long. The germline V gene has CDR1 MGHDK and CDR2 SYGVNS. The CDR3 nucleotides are TGTGCCAGCAGTGAGGCCGGGGGCACAGATACGCAGTATTTT. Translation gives CASSEAGGTDTQYF.